This TCR beta chain stems from a study of beta chain features in type 1 diabetes. The isolated RNA, all of it, was reverse transcribed, so expressed TCRB transcripts were what got sequenced. Profiling relied on immunoSEQ multiplex PCR, and the TCRdb table lists in-frame clones only, not all of them. Counted here are over 65,000 clones, under 35% occurring once; the ten biggest clones make up about 0.42%. The CDR3 consists of 12 residues. V lost 5 bases to trimming and J lost 5 bases, with 9 bases between them. Germline-derived CDR1 and CDR2 are SGHTA and FQGNSA. The sequenced sample consisted of stem cell memory CD4+ T cells from blood. The V gene is TRBV7-2, the J gene TRBJ2-5, with D unclear. The clonotype comes from a woman under 30 in good health. CDR3 in amino acids: CASSLTEETQYF. The CDR3 DNA reads as TGTGCCAGCAGCCTTACTGAGGAGACCCAGTACTTC.